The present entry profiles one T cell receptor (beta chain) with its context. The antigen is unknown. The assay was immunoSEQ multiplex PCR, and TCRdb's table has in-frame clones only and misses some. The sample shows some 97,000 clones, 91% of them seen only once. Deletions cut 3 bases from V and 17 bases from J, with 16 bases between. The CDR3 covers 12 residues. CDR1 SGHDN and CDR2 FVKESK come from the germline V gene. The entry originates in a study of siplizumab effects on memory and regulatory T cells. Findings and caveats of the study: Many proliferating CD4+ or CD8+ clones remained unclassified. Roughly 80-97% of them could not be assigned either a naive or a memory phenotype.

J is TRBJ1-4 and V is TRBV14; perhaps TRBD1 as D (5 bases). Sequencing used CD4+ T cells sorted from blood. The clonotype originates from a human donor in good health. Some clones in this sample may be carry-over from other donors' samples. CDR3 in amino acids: CASSQDLRGIFF. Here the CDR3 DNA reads TGTGCCAGCAGCCAGGATCTGCGGGGGATATTTTTT.